A single sample is the source of the 8 T cell receptor beta chains below, sequenced in a study of cytomegalovirus exposure and HLA in healthy donors (dated by TCRdb to about 2017). Library preparation used the immunoSEQ multiplex PCR assay. For the multiplex PCR, a mixture combining 60 forward primers for TCR Vbeta segments and 13 reverse primers for TCR Jbeta segments was used. TCRdb re-hosts the immuneACCESS table, in-frame sequences only. Its copies lack some clones; in the studies checked, an unresolved V gene accounts for under half of them, and the cause for the rest is not known. This sample gives 150,000 to 200,000 clones in total; more than 65% of them show up just once. 6% of the sample goes to the ten largest clones. What was sequenced was PBMCs. These receptors came from a woman between 25 and 40 years old in good health and CMV-seropositive.

CDR3 sequence reads: CATGLAGYEQYF. The CDR3 DNA reads TGTGCCACCGGACTAGCGGGATACGAGCAGTACTTC. The chain carries TRBV10-3 and TRBJ2-7, with 12 bases that match TRBD2. With V trimmed by 10 bases and J by 4 bases, 2 bases remained unmatched. From germline, CDR1 is ENHRY and CDR2 SYGVKD. The CDR3 loop spans 12 amino acids.

This clone was detected once. The chain combines TRBV7-3 with TRBJ1-2, with TRBD1 identical over 10 bases. From germline, CDR1 is SGHTA and CDR2 FQGTGA. The CDR3 length is 15 residues. V gave up 2 bases and J gave up 4 bases; unmatched junction bases: 4. This CDR3 is CASSLEGQGSYGYTF. CDR3 sequence (DNA): TGTGCCAGCAGCTTAGAGGGACAGGGGTCCTATGGCTACACCTTC.

This clone was detected once. The chain's CDR3 is CASSARGALTETQYF. The CDR3 nucleotides are TGTGCCAGCAGTGCGCGGGGGGCCTTAACAGAGACCCAGTACTTC. The chain couples TRBV25-1 to TRBJ2-5; TRBD2 matches 8 bases. This CDR3 has 15 amino acids. Germline V lookup: CDR1 MGHDK, CDR2 SYGVNS. After removal of 4 bases from V and 4 bases from J, the junction contained 8 bases not matched to a gene.

The chain is built from TRBV7-3 and TRBJ2-2, with 8 nucleotides matching TRBD1. This CDR3 has 16 residues. V was clipped by 5 bases and J by 2 bases; unmatched bases: 7. The V gene's germline CDR1 is SGHTA and CDR2 FQGTGA. The CDR3 DNA reads as TGTGCCAGCAGCGACACGGGACAGGCCAACACCGGGGAGCTGTTTTTT. Residues: CASSDTGQANTGELFF.

This chain joins TRBV29-1 and TRBJ1-4, with 8 bases that match TRBD1. The CDR3 loop spans 15 amino acids. V dropped 6 bases and J dropped 8; count of bases not matched to a gene: 14. Germline CDR1 SQVTM, CDR2 ANQGSEA. CDR3 sequence reads: CSVLGIRGREEKLFF. The CDR3 region has the DNA TGCAGCGTCCTAGGGATCAGGGGGCGCGAAGAAAAACTGTTTTTT.

CDR3 amino acids: CASSFAPSAGRGREQYF. Here the CDR3 DNA reads TGTGCCAGCAGTTTTGCCCCCTCCGCGGGAAGGGGTCGCGAGCAGTACTTC. The gene calls are TRBV7-9 and TRBJ2-7; TRBD2 is a possible D gene (6 bases). Per germline, CDR1 SEHNR and CDR2 FQNEAQ (reference sequence). This CDR3 region has 17 residues. V lost 6 bases to trimming and J lost 6 bases, with 27 bases between them. The full variable domain, its missing parts supplied by reference TRBV7-9 and TRBJ2-7, is DTGVSQNPRHKITKRGQNVTFRCDPISEHNRLYWYRQTLGQGPEFLTYFQNEAQLEKSRLLSDRFSAERPKGSFSTLEIQRTEQGDSAMYLCASSFAPSAGRGREQYFGPGTRLTVT.

With respect to this clone: A read error may account for a junction end that differs from germline. The genes are TRBV7-9 and TRBJ1-2, with 10 positions matching TRBD1. This CDR3 comprises 14 residues. Germline V gives CDR1 SEHNR, CDR2 FQNEAQ (reference sequence). The CDR3, as DNA: TGTTCCAGTCAGTCCGGGACAGGGGACTATGGCTACACCTTC. Residues: CSSQSGTGDYGYTF.

The chain links TRBV7-3 to TRBJ2-1, with 9 bases that match TRBD2. Germline V lookup: CDR1 SGHTA, CDR2 FQGTGA. After removal of 6 bases from V and 3 bases from J, the junction contained 6 bases not matched to a gene. The CDR3 has 15 residues. This CDR3 is CASSPAGGRYNEQFF. The DNA of the CDR3 is TGTGCCAGCAGTCCAGCGGGGGGCCGCTACAATGAGCAGTTCTTC. Complete variable domain (other parts from reference TRBV7-3 and TRBJ2-1): GAGVSQTPSNKVTEKGKYVELRCDPISGHTALYWYRQSLGQGPEFLIYFQGTGAADDSGLPNDRFFAVRPEGSVSTLKIQRTERGDSAVYLCASSPAGGRYNEQFFGPGTRLTVL.